One T cell receptor beta chain is described in this entry. The table lists this clonotype with a few counts. This clone's antigen is unknown. The record has no base qualities; no much larger clone is one base away. The data stem from a study of spatial heterogeneity in lung cancer (dated 2019 in TCRdb). With respect to the entire study: Beta-chain transcripts were consistently detected in greater numbers than alpha-chain transcripts, which likely reflected higher beta-chain transcript abundance. TCR transcript counts in tumor regions correlated strongly with a T cell transcriptional module score from matched bulk RNA-seq. In the raw uncorrected reads, each unique combination of TCR and UMI appeared more than ten times on average. The study quantitatively compared TCR alpha and beta repertoires across multiple tumor regions, matched nontumor lung and blood in non-small cell lung cancer. The study linked features of the TCR repertoire to counts of nonsynonymous mutations, which were determined by whole-exome sequencing of tumor tissue. Both alpha and beta chains were TCR-sequenced in samples taken at surgery, namely 220 tumor regions, approximately 66 matched nontumor lung samples and about 52 PBMC samples. Study-wide findings and limitations: Confirming at a functional level the hypothesis that regional TCRs recognize regional mutations was considered to require additional single-cell paired TCR alpha and beta sequencing. The tumor nonsynonymous mutation count correlated with the number of expanded intratumoral alpha and beta TCRs. TCR-seq coverage of tumor T cells was estimated at only approximately 7% for alpha chains and 13% for beta chains. Counts of ubiquitous and regional expanded TCRs correlated with counts of ubiquitous and regional nonsynonymous mutations, respectively.

The time point label, as the study defines it: sample taken at primary tumor resection. Donors were 72 patients with early-stage, untreated non-small cell lung cancer from the lung TRACERx cohort. Whole RNA extracted from tumor and nontumor lung tissue, or from cryopreserved PBMC samples, was used for TCR sequencing without cell sorting. A patient was chosen for TCR sequencing only when enough RNA was available from at least two tumor regions. Tumor and adjacent nontumor lung specimens were reviewed by a lung pathologist before selection. The library was made by 5' RACE. Sequencing relied on a NextSeq 500. In the TCR library protocol, a unique molecular identifier was attached to each TCR cDNA molecule so that PCR and sequencing errors could be corrected. For the original study's pipeline: TCR identification, UMI-based error correction and CDR3 extraction were performed with Decombinator tools. TCRs above a frequency of 2 per 1,000, corresponding to the top 1% of the tumor frequency distribution, were defined as expanded. Expanded tumor TCRs statistically deemed absent (corrected P<0.05) from at least one tumor region were classed as regional, and all other expanded tumor TCRs were classed as ubiquitous. Renyi diversity was computed with the R vegan package after each repertoire had been subsampled 100 times to 5,000 TCRs. CDR3 similarity networks were built from amino acid triplet string-kernel similarity, with CDR3s being connected when pairwise similarity was above 0.82. TCRdb applied fastp at Q25 and MiXCR to the public reads, then kept only in-frame beta chains. Each record represents a unique CDR3 protein, reported with the most common genes and DNA among its rows. These V and J calls originate from TCRdb's pipeline instead of the authors' own analysis. The sample yields under 7,000 distinct CDR3 sequences; 9.1% were counted once. The top ten clones comprise 25% of the sample.

The CDR3 runs 17 residues from the cysteine to the phenylalanine. Only the CDR3 part of the read is kept: 51 bases, read in frame from the first base. V gives up 0 bases and J gives up 2 bases, and the segment between their germline ends measures 11 bases. CDR1 and CDR2 are read off the germline V gene as SGHAT and FQNNGV. The sequencing used lung tumor tissue, collected at surgery. The TCR comes from a female donor with early-stage non-small cell lung cancer. The V gene is TRBV11-2 and the J gene is TRBJ2-6; the D gene could be TRBD1 or TRBD2, each one agreeing over 6 bases. The CDR3 region: CASSLDGGLAGANVLTF. The sequenced DNA: TGTGCCAGCAGCTTAGATGGGGGGCTAGCTGGGGCCAACGTCCTGACTTTC.